The 32 T cell receptor beta chains below come from one sample, sequenced in a study of early T cells in non-severe SARS-CoV-2 infection. From the 5' RACE reads, TCRdb called clonotypes with MiXCR, one entry per CDR3 protein. The sample carries 80,000 or so distinct CDR3 sequences, around 5.6% recorded once. The sequencing input was whole blood. The receptors shown here come from an adult who was a healthcare worker with PCR-confirmed SARS-CoV-2 infection or an uninfected control (not recorded which).

The table lists this clonotype with many counts. V is TRBV7-9 and J is TRBJ1-2; 7 bases align to TRBD1. Trimming removed 5 bases from V and 7 bases from J; junction bases left unmatched: 10. The CDR3 extends over 14 amino acids. Germline assignment: CDR1 SEHNR and CDR2 FQNEAQ (reference sequence). As DNA, the CDR3 is TGTGCCAGCAGCGAAGCGGACAGGACGGTTGGCTACACCTTC. This codes for CASSEADRTVGYTF.

This clonotype was seen only a few times. The chain recombines TRBV4-3 with TRBJ2-3, with a possible D match to TRBD1 (6 bases). The CDR3 contains 15 residues. Per the germline V gene, CDR1 is LGHNA and CDR2 is YSLEER. The ends were cut back, 1 base at V and 1 base at J, with 9 bases in the middle. CDR3 region: CASSQGTVGTDTQYF. In DNA form, the CDR3 reads TGCGCCAGCAGCCAAGGGACAGTAGGCACAGATACGCAGTATTTT.

The sample holds many counts of this clonotype. The V and J genes are TRBV6-5 and TRBJ1-3, with TRBD1 matching 7 bases. Germline lookup yields CDR1 MNHEY and CDR2 SVGAGI. The CDR3 length is 15 residues. With V trimmed by 6 bases and J by 6 bases, 11 bases remained unmatched. The CDR3 here is CASSYRGSGANTIYF. CDR3 DNA sequence: TGTGCCAGCAGCTACAGGGGAAGCGGAGCAAACACCATATATTTT.

This clonotype was found a few times. The chain employs TRBV20-1 and TRBJ1-1; possibly TRBD1 for D (5 bases). This CDR3 is 14 amino acids long. With 4 bases removed from V and 7 bases from J, the gap between germline ends came to 19 bases. CDR1 is DFQATT, CDR2 SNEGSKA, per germline (reference sequence). The CDR3 protein is CSATRPDRSYEAFF. In nucleotides, the CDR3 is TGCAGTGCTACCCGCCCCGACAGAAGCTATGAAGCTTTCTTT.

This clonotype was recorded a few times. This chain links TRBV29-1 with TRBJ2-1; D perhaps matches TRBD2 (5 bases). CDR3 length: 13 amino acids. The germline CDR1 and CDR2 sequences are SQVTM and ANQGSEA. V was clipped by 6 bases and J by 4 bases, with 13 bases between them. CDR3 in amino acids: CSVHTPGYNEQFF. For the CDR3, the DNA is TGCAGCGTACATACGCCGGGGTACAATGAGCAGTTCTTC.

The sample holds a few counts of this clonotype. The V gene is TRBV18, the J gene TRBJ1-6; 7 bases line up with TRBD1. This CDR3 is 15 amino acids long. CDR1 and CDR2 from the germline V gene are KGHSH and LQKENI. Germline trimming cut 3 bases from V and 8 bases from J; bases unmatched to any gene: 7. The CDR3: CASSPKSGGHSPLHF. CDR3 coding DNA: TGTGCCAGCTCACCCAAGTCAGGGGGTCATTCACCCCTCCACTTT.

This clonotype was counted a few times. The chain carries TRBV28 and TRBJ2-3; unclear D gene. The CDR3 extends over 12 amino acids. CDR1 is MDHEN and CDR2 is SYDVKM in the germline V gene. Trimming cost V 6 bases and J 0 bases, with 4 bases left between them. The CDR3 nucleotides read TGTGCCAGCAGAGTTAGCACAGATACGCAGTATTTT. It yields the protein CASRVSTDTQYF.

J is TRBJ1-2 and V is TRBV29-1; 8 positions agree with TRBD1. The CDR3 is 13 amino acids. Per the germline V gene, CDR1 is SQVTM and CDR2 is ANQGSEA. V lost 6 bases and J lost 4; bases outside the gene matches: 7. This CDR3 reads CSVLEQGVYGYTF. CDR3 in DNA: TGCAGCGTCCTTGAACAGGGGGTCTATGGCTACACCTTC.

The table lists this clonotype with many counts. This rearrangement joins TRBV5-1 to TRBJ2-5; tentative D call: TRBD1 (6 bases). Germline loops: CDR1 SGHRS, CDR2 YFSETQ. The CDR3 covers 13 residues. V lost 1 base and J lost 7, with 11 bases in between. The DNA for the CDR3 is TGCGCCAGCAGCTTGCGAGAAGGGGGGACCCAGTACTTC. It specifies CASSLREGGTQYF.

This chain joins TRBV5-1 and TRBJ1-1; D gene unclear. V lost 2 bases and J 3 bases, leaving 8 bases between the germline ends. In germline, CDR1 is SGHRS, CDR2 YFSETQ. The CDR3 sequence is 13 residues long. The CDR3, as DNA: TGCGCCAGCAGCTTTAATCTGGACACTGAAGCTTTCTTT. As protein: CASSFNLDTEAFF.

This clonotype appeared many times. The chain's CDR3 is CASSLVGTDYEQYF. Written as DNA, the CDR3 is TGTGCCAGCAGCTTAGTAGGGACAGACTACGAGCAGTACTTC. The chain links TRBV7-2 to TRBJ2-7, with 7 bases that match TRBD1. V lost 1 base and J lost 3; bases outside the gene matches: 3. The CDR3 length is 14 residues. The germline V gene has CDR1 SGHTA and CDR2 FQGNSA.

The J gene is TRBJ2-1, the V gene TRBV18; 11 nucleotides align to TRBD2. CDR3 length: 16 residues. Germline V CDR1 and CDR2: KGHSH, LQKENI. Trimming took 5 bases from V and 4 from J; bases not matched to a gene: 7. CDR3 region: CASSLTSGGLYNEQFF. Written as DNA, the CDR3 is TGTGCCAGCTCATTAACTAGCGGGGGTCTTTACAATGAGCAGTTCTTC.

This clonotype was counted ten times or more. The CDR3 nucleotides read TGTGCCAGCAGCCAAGAAACAGGGAACTATGGCTACACCTTC. Translating it yields CASSQETGNYGYTF. This sequence joins TRBV3-1 and TRBJ1-2; a weak D match, TRBD1 (6 bases). V shed 0 bases and J shed 2 bases, with 7 bases lying between them. Germline V CDR1 and CDR2: LGHDT, YNNKEL (reference sequence). The CDR3 has 14 amino acids.

This clonotype has at least ten counts. The chain uses TRBV27 and TRBJ2-7, with 8 positions matching TRBD1. Germline values: CDR1 MNHEY, CDR2 SMNVEV (reference sequence). J was trimmed by 2 bases and V by 5 bases; bases with no gene match: 8. This CDR3 is built from 15 residues. CDR3: CASSEGTGFTYEQYF. The CDR3 bases are TGTGCCAGCAGTGAAGGGACAGGCTTTACCTACGAGCAGTACTTC.

This clonotype has a handful of counts. The chain joins TRBV15 to TRBJ1-5; D unresolved. The CDR3 is 14 residues long. V was cut by 5 bases and J by 7 bases, with 15 bases left in between. Germline CDR1 LNHNV, CDR2 YYDKDF (reference sequence). The CDR3 DNA reads TGTGCCACCAGCGATCGGATGGCGCGGCAGCCCCAGCATTTT. Translation: CATSDRMARQPQHF. Full variable domain (outside the CDR3, taken from reference TRBV15 and TRBJ1-5): DAMVIQNPRYQVTQFGKPVTLSCSQTLNHNVMYWYQQKSSQAPKLLFHYYDKDFNNEADTPDNFQSRRPNTSFCFLDIRSPGLGDTAMYLCATSDRMARQPQHFGDGTRLSIL.

This clonotype has more than one count but fewer than ten. V is TRBV9 and J is TRBJ2-2, with D hard to call. The CDR3 spans 15 residues. Trimming stripped 3 bases from V and 0 bases from J, with 9 bases between. The germline CDR1 and CDR2 sequences are SGDLS and YYNGEE. This CDR3 is CASSEARTNTGELFF. In nucleotides, the CDR3 is TGTGCCAGCAGCGAGGCGCGAACGAACACCGGGGAGCTGTTTTTT.

The CDR3 loop is CASSQYRGTTDTQYF. The CDR3 nucleotides are TGTGCCAGCAGCCAGTACAGGGGGACTACAGATACGCAGTATTTT. The chain uses TRBV7-8 and TRBJ2-3; 8 bases are shared with TRBD1. Germline V CDR1 and CDR2: SGHVS, FQNEAQ. CDR3 length equals 15 residues. J lost 3 bases, V lost 5 bases, and 7 bases had no gene match.

V is TRBV20-1 and J is TRBJ1-5; TRBD1 is a possible D gene (5 bases). V was trimmed by 3 bases and J by 0 bases, leaving 9 bases between them. The germline gives CDR1 DFQATT, CDR2 SNEGSKA (reference sequence). The CDR3 length is 14 residues. This CDR3 reads CSASAGVSNQPQHF. In DNA, the CDR3 is TGCAGTGCTAGCGCGGGGGTTAGCAATCAGCCCCAGCATTTT.

This clonotype was counted only a few times. The chain combines TRBV18 with TRBJ2-3; D call uncertain. The CDR3 is 12 residues long. With 4 bases removed from V and 4 bases from J, the gap between germline ends came to 6 bases. CDR1 is KGHSH, CDR2 LQKENI, per germline. The CDR3 loop reads CASSQGPDTQYF. CDR3 sequence (DNA): TGTGCCAGCTCACAGGGTCCAGATACGCAGTATTTT.

This chain connects TRBV12-3 or TRBV12-4 to TRBJ1-5, with a weak D call TRBD1 (6 bases). The CDR3 loop spans 13 amino acids. V lost 7 bases and J lost 4, with 11 bases in between. As DNA, the CDR3 is TGTGCCAGCACCAGGGGCGGGAATCAGCCCCAGCATTTT. Protein sequence: CASTRGGNQPQHF.

The J gene is TRBJ2-1, the V gene TRBV15; 15 bases match TRBD2. CDR1 and CDR2 (germline): LNHNV, YYDKDF (reference sequence). This CDR3 region has 18 residues. Losses at the gene ends were 0 bases for V and 9 bases for J; bases not matched to a gene: 9. As DNA, the CDR3 is TGTGCCACCAGCAGAGACCTCCCCGGGACTAGCGGGAGGTTTGAGCAGTTCTTC. The encoded protein is CATSRDLPGTSGRFEQFF. Using reference TRBV15 and TRBJ2-1 for the parts outside the CDR3, the full variable domain is DAMVIQNPRYQVTQFGKPVTLSCSQTLNHNVMYWYQQKSSQAPKLLFHYYDKDFNNEADTPDNFQSRRPNTSFCFLDIRSPGLGDTAMYLCATSRDLPGTSGRFEQFFGPGTRLTVL.

This clonotype was counted a few times. Here the CDR3 DNA reads TGTGCCAGCAGCTTAGGGGTGCTCAGGAGGAACACTGAAGCTTTCTTT. This sequence encodes CASSLGVLRRNTEAFF. The rearrangement uses TRBV7-2 and TRBJ1-1; D is ambiguous. The V and J ends lost 1 base and 1 base respectively, with 13 bases between them. From germline, CDR1 is SGHTA and CDR2 FQGNSA. The CDR3 consists of 16 residues.

This clonotype came up a few times. V gene TRBV15 combines with J gene TRBJ1-3; tentatively, D is TRBD1 (6 bases). Germline lookup yields CDR1 LNHNV and CDR2 YYDKDF (reference sequence). Trimming left V 4 bases short and J 3 bases short, with 10 bases between. The CDR3 runs 14 residues. CDR3 coding DNA: TGTGCCACCAGCATCGACAGGTTTGGAAACACCATATATTTT. Translated: CATSIDRFGNTIYF.

In this sample, this clonotype turned up many times. This sequence joins TRBV29-1 and TRBJ2-5; D is possibly TRBD2 (5 bases). This CDR3 region has 12 residues. Germline V gene lookup returns CDR1 SQVTM and CDR2 ANQGSEA. Trimming cost V 3 bases and J 6 bases, with 11 bases left between them. Here the CDR3 DNA reads TGCAGCGTTGAGCCTAGCCCGAAGACCCAGTACTTC. Residues: CSVEPSPKTQYF. The whole variable domain, remainder taken from reference TRBV29-1 and TRBJ2-5, is SAVISQKPSRDICQRGTSLTIQCQVDSQVTMMFWYRQQPGQSLTLIATANQGSEATYESGFVIDKFPISRPNLTFSTLTVSNMSPEDSSIYLCSVEPSPKTQYFGPGTRLLVL.

The table lists this clonotype with many counts. The rearrangement uses TRBV9 and TRBJ1-2; tentative D call: TRBD1 (6 bases). CDR3 length: 11 residues. Germline CDR1 SGDLS, CDR2 YYNGEE. V was cut by 5 bases and J by 7 bases, with 9 bases left in between. CDR3 loop: CASRTGGGYTF. The CDR3 DNA is TGTGCCAGCAGGACAGGCGGTGGCTACACCTTC.

This clonotype was recorded many times. In nucleotides, the CDR3 is TGCAGCGTGGGGGACGGAAACTATGGCTACACCTTC. It translates to CSVGDGNYGYTF. The genes are TRBV29-1 and TRBJ1-2, with D possibly TRBD1 on 5 matching bases. CDR1 and CDR2 (germline): SQVTM, ANQGSEA. The germline V and J ends were trimmed by 6 bases and 2 bases, with 10 bases remaining between them. The CDR3 is 12 amino acids.

V usage is TRBV15 and J usage is TRBJ2-1; possibly TRBD1 or TRBD2 for D (5 bases each). Looked up from germline, CDR1 is LNHNV and CDR2 is YYDKDF (reference sequence). The CDR3 is 14 amino acids. Trimming shortened V by 9 bases and J by 6 bases, and 18 bases separated the two germline ends. CDR3 nucleotide sequence: TGTGCCACTGTGACAGAGGGACGAGCCAATGAGCAGTTCTTC. Its translation: CATVTEGRANEQFF.

In its sample, this clonotype was seen many times. The V and J genes are TRBV6-5 and TRBJ2-7; D may be TRBD2 (6 bases). Trimming left V 0 bases short and J 1 base short, with 13 bases between. Germline V gene lookup returns CDR1 MNHEY and CDR2 SVGAGI. The CDR3 contains 16 residues. DNA of the CDR3: TGTGCCAGCAGTTACTCGCATCCGACTAGGTCCTACGAGCAGTACTTC. The encoded protein is CASSYSHPTRSYEQYF.

This clonotype was observed many times. This chain uses TRBV29-1 with TRBJ2-1, with 12 nucleotides matching TRBD2. CDR1 is SQVTM and CDR2 is ANQGSEA in the germline V gene. The J segment lost 10 bases and the V segment lost 3 bases, leaving 16 bases of the junction unmatched. CDR3 size: 17 residues. CDR3 sequence: CSVDLVSSGGVSREQFF. The CDR3 nucleotides read TGCAGCGTTGATCTTGTGTCTAGCGGGGGGGTGTCGCGAGAGCAGTTCTTC.

This clonotype appeared many times. The chain uses TRBV28 and TRBJ1-4; tentatively, D is TRBD1 (6 bases). The V and J ends lost 5 bases and 8 bases respectively, with 18 bases between them. The CDR3 sequence is 15 residues long. Germline loops: CDR1 MDHEN, CDR2 SYDVKM. The CDR3 sequence is CASSRGPGVREKLFF. The DNA of the CDR3 is TGTGCCAGCAGTCGAGGGCCAGGGGTAAGGGAAAAACTGTTTTTT.

This sequence joins TRBV30 and TRBJ1-5, with 9 positions matching TRBD1. The ends lost 3 bases at V and 1 base at J; junction bases unmatched: 1. From germline, CDR1 is GTSNPN and CDR2 SVGIG (reference sequence). CDR3 length: 14 residues. CDR3 in amino acids: CAWRGQGSNQPQHF. Written as DNA, the CDR3 is TGTGCCTGGAGGGGACAGGGAAGCAATCAGCCCCAGCATTTT.

V is TRBV11-2 and J is TRBJ2-3; TRBD2 matches at 11 bases. The CDR3 runs 15 residues. Germline CDR1 and CDR2: SGHAT and FQNNGV. The J segment lost 5 bases and the V segment lost 6 bases, leaving 7 bases of the junction unmatched. In nucleotides, the CDR3 is TGTGCCAGCAGTCGAACCGGGACTAGCGGAGATACGCAGTATTTT. Translation: CASSRTGTSGDTQYF.